This T cell receptor beta chain was documented in a study of a mutant IDH1 vaccine in newly diagnosed glioma. The CDR3 totals 13 residues. The V end lost 4 bases, the J end lost 5 bases, and 11 bases lay between the germline ends. Germline V gene sequence: CDR1 KGHSH, CDR2 LQKENI. TCRdb's table, derived via immunoSEQ multiplex PCR, lists solely in-frame clones and lacks some. There are around 15,000 clones in the sample; roughly 96% occur only once, and about 3.7% lies in the top ten. The time point is: baseline, week 1 (first vaccination visit). Specified treatment: pre-vaccination baseline after standard-of-care therapy.

This specimen was peripheral blood mononuclear cells (PBMCs), taken from a glioma patient treated with radiotherapy, temozolomide or both. The genes are TRBV18 and TRBJ2-5; possible D gene TRBD2, 5 bases. This receptor was taken from a woman aged 18-29 years with glioma. Some clones in this sample may be carry-over from other donors' samples. Here the CDR3 DNA reads TGTGCCAGCTCACTCTTACCGGGGGAGACCCAGTACTTC. Its translation: CASSLLPGETQYF.